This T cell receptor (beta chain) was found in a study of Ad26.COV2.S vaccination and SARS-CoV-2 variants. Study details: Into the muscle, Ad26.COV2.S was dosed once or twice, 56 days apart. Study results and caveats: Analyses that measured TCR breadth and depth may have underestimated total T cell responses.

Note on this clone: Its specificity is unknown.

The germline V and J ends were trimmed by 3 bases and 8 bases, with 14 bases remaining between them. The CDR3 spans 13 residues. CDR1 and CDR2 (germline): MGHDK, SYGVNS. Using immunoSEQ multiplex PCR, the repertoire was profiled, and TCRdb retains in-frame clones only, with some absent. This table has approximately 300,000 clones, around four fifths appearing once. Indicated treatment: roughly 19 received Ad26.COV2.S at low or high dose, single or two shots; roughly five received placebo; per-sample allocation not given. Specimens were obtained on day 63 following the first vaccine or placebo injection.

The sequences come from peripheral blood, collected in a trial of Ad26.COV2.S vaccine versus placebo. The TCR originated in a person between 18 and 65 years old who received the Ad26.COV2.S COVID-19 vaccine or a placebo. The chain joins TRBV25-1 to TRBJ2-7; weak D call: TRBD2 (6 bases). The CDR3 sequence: CASSDSGREKQYF. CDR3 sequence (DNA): TGTGCCAGCAGTGATTCGGGCCGGGAGAAGCAGTACTTC.